Shown below are 8 T cell receptor beta chains from a single sample sequenced in a study of blood T cell repertoires in COVID-19. The repertoire was sequenced with immunoSEQ multiplex PCR; TCRdb's copy has only in-frame clones and lacks some. This sample has 350,000 to 450,000 clones, with around 85% found just once. The sequenced sample was peripheral blood. The source of these receptors is a woman younger than 35 with acute or convalescent COVID-19.

The genes are TRBV6-6 and TRBJ2-7, with 10 positions matching TRBD1. CDR3 length: 14 amino acids. CDR1 and CDR2 (germline): MNHNY, SVGAGI (reference sequence). Unmatched junction bases numbered 5, after V lost 6 bases and J lost 3 bases. This chain's CDR3 is CASSQTGGGYEQYF. The CDR3 DNA reads as TGTGCCAGCAGCCAGACAGGGGGCGGCTACGAGCAGTACTTC.

This sequence joins TRBV5-1 and TRBJ2-5; 10 bases match TRBD2. Germline V gene data show CDR1 as SGHRS and CDR2 as YFSETQ. CDR3 length equals 16 residues. V trimming: 4 bases; J trimming: 1 base; junction bases outside the gene matches: 7. The CDR3 loop reads CASSPPPSGGQETQYF. The CDR3 DNA sequence: TGCGCCAGCAGCCCACCCCCTAGCGGGGGCCAAGAGACCCAGTACTTC.

The rearrangement uses TRBV5-1 and TRBJ2-7, with TRBD2 matching 7 bases. Germline assignment: CDR1 SGHRS and CDR2 YFSETQ. V was pared by 3 bases and J by 5 bases, with 11 bases of the junction left unmatched. The CDR3 sequence is 15 residues long. The CDR3 reads CASSWVAGKVDEQYF. The CDR3 DNA is TGCGCCAGCAGCTGGGTAGCGGGTAAAGTCGACGAGCAGTACTTC.

The V and J genes are TRBV4-1 and TRBJ2-5; 7 nucleotides line up with TRBD2. The ends lost 1 base at V and 3 bases at J; junction bases unmatched: 5. In germline, CDR1 is MGHRA, CDR2 YSYEKL. The CDR3 covers 15 residues. The CDR3 is CASSQAMGGEETQYF. The CDR3 bases are TGCGCCAGCAGCCAAGCCATGGGGGGGGAAGAGACCCAGTACTTC.

The chain links TRBV19 to TRBJ2-5, with 8 bases that match TRBD1. The J segment lost 3 bases and the V segment lost 5 bases, leaving 20 bases of the junction unmatched. Looked up from germline, CDR1 is LNHDA and CDR2 is SQIVND (reference sequence). The CDR3 totals 19 residues. The DNA of the CDR3 is TGTGCCAGTAGTGCCAGACAGGGGTCTTATTTCGGGGAAAAAGAGACCCAGTACTTC. Translating gives CASSARQGSYFGEKETQYF. The whole variable domain, remainder taken from reference TRBV19 and TRBJ2-5, is DGGITQSPKYLFRKEGQNVTLSCEQNLNHDAMYWYRQDPGQGLRLIYYSQIVNDFQKGDIAEGYSVSREKKESFPLTVTSAQKNPTAFYLCASSARQGSYFGEKETQYFGPGTRLLVL.

This chain connects TRBV4-1 to TRBJ2-5, with 13 bases that match TRBD2. CDR1 and CDR2 (germline): MGHRA, YSYEKL. Trimming took 1 base from V and 4 from J; bases not matched to a gene: 3. The CDR3 is made up of 16 amino acids. The CDR3 DNA is TGCGCCAGCAGCCAAGGGACTAGCGGGGGCGGAGAGACCCAGTACTTC. It specifies CASSQGTSGGGETQYF.

This chain uses TRBV10-3 with TRBJ2-7; a possible D gene is TRBD2 (6 bases). With 0 bases removed from V and 7 bases from J, the gap between germline ends came to 16 bases. CDR1 and CDR2 from the germline V gene are ENHRY and SYGVKD. CDR3 length equals 15 residues. The CDR3 reads CAISESGGTADEQYF. CDR3 coding DNA: TGTGCCATCAGTGAGTCCGGAGGGACTGCGGATGAGCAGTACTTC.

The gene calls are TRBV5-1 and TRBJ1-1, with 9 bases identical to TRBD1. V trimming: 3 bases; J trimming: 4 bases; junction bases outside the gene matches: 4. The CDR3 extends over 14 amino acids. Germline CDR1 SGHRS, CDR2 YFSETQ. CDR3 sequence (DNA): TGCGCCAGCAGCTCGACAGGGGGAATCACTGAAGCTTTCTTT. This translates into CASSSTGGITEAFF.